These 18 T cell receptor beta chains originate from one sample sequenced in a study of OX40 agonist ivuxolimab in advanced cancers. Libraries were prepared by immunoSEQ multiplex PCR; TCRdb keeps only in-frame clonotypes and omits some of them. The data show about 62,000 clones, 80% to 95% seen once. The sample was CD4+ or CD8+ T cells sorted from blood, taken in a trial of the OX40 agonist ivuxolimab. These receptors were taken from an adult with an advanced solid tumor such as melanoma, head and neck, liver or kidney cancer.

J is TRBJ2-7 and V is TRBV9, with D possibly matching TRBD1 (6 bases). Germline values: CDR1 SGDLS, CDR2 YYNGEE. V was pared by 4 bases and J by 3 bases, with 14 bases between. The CDR3 length is 14 residues. As DNA, the CDR3 is TGTGCCAGCAGCTCAAACAGGGCGGGCTACGAGCAGTACTTC. Residues: CASSSNRAGYEQYF.

This clone is a singleton in its sample. The chain recombines TRBV27 with TRBJ2-7, with a possible D match to TRBD1 (6 bases). Germline CDR1 and CDR2: MNHEY and SMNVEV (reference sequence). The CDR3 is 13 residues long. V was cut by 5 bases and J by 6 bases, with 14 bases left in between. In nucleotides, the CDR3 is TGTGCCAGCAGTGTCTCGACAGGAAGCGAGCAGTACTTC. Amino acid sequence: CASSVSTGSEQYF.

The V call is TRBV6-1, the J call TRBJ2-7, with a possible D match to TRBD2 (5 bases). The CDR3 contains 11 residues. CDR1 is MNHNS, CDR2 SASEGT, per germline. The V gene lost 10 bases and the J gene lost 3 bases, with 10 bases spanning the gap. The CDR3 nucleotides are TGTGCCACCACACGGGGCTACGAGCAGTACTTC. This encodes CATTRGYEQYF.

The gene calls are TRBV14 and TRBJ1-2, with D possibly TRBD1 on 6 matching bases. Germline-derived CDR1 and CDR2 are SGHDN and FVKESK. CDR3 size: 13 residues. Trimming stripped 1 base from V and 7 bases from J, with 10 bases between. The CDR3 sequence is CASSQGGGSGYTF. CDR3 coding DNA: TGTGCCAGCAGCCAAGGAGGGGGAAGTGGCTACACCTTC.

The V gene is TRBV28, the J gene TRBJ1-1, with 11 bases fitting TRBD1. The CDR3 runs to 14 residues. Germline values: CDR1 MDHEN, CDR2 SYDVKM. With 8 bases clipped from V and 5 bases from J, the junction kept 7 bases outside the gene matches. The CDR3 protein is CASLNRDRGTEAFF. CDR3 sequence (DNA): TGTGCCAGCCTTAACCGGGACAGGGGGACTGAAGCTTTCTTT. The complete variable domain, with remaining parts taken from reference TRBV28 and TRBJ1-1, reads DVKVTQSSRYLVKRTGEKVFLECVQDMDHENMFWYRQDPGLGLRLIYFSYDVKMKEKGDIPEGYSVSREKKERFSLILESASTNQTSMYLCASLNRDRGTEAFFGQGTRLTVV.

This clone occurred once. The gene calls are TRBV4-1 and TRBJ2-1; 7 bases align to TRBD2. With 0 bases clipped from V and 7 bases from J, the junction kept 9 bases outside the gene matches. This CDR3 spans 16 amino acids. Germline CDR1 and CDR2: MGHRA and YSYEKL. CDR3 DNA sequence: TGCGCCAGCAGCCAAGAGACCGCGGGAGTTAAGAATGAGCAGTTCTTC. It yields the protein CASSQETAGVKNEQFF.

This clone was seen just once. The V and J genes are TRBV7-6 and TRBJ1-6; D unresolved. Germline CDR1 and CDR2: SGHVS and FNYEAQ. Trimming shortened V by 2 bases and J by 3 bases, and 2 bases separated the two germline ends. The CDR3 is 13 residues long. In nucleotides, the CDR3 is TGTGCCAGCAGCTTAAGCTATAATTCACCCCTCCACTTT. Protein product: CASSLSYNSPLHF.

J is TRBJ2-7 and V is TRBV7-9, with 9 nucleotides matching TRBD2. V dropped 5 bases and J dropped 7; count of bases not matched to a gene: 9. The CDR3 length is 14 residues. Germline V gene sequence: CDR1 SEHNR, CDR2 FQNEAQ (reference sequence). CDR3 coding DNA: TGTGCCAGCAGCAATGGACTAGCGAACATGGAGCAGTACTTC. Residues: CASSNGLANMEQYF. Looking up the rest from reference TRBV7-9 and TRBJ2-7 gives the full variable domain: DTGVSQNPRHKITKRGQNVTFRCDPISEHNRLYWYRQTLGQGPEFLTYFQNEAQLEKSRLLSDRFSAERPKGSFSTLEIQRTEQGDSAMYLCASSNGLANMEQYFGPGTRLTVT.

In this sample, this clone turned up a few times. The CDR3 nucleotides read TGTGCCAGCAGCAATACTGAATATGGCTACACCTTC. Amino acid sequence: CASSNTEYGYTF. This chain links TRBV7-9 with TRBJ1-2; unclear D gene. V gave up 5 bases and J gave up 5 bases, with 9 bases separating them. Germline assignment: CDR1 SEHNR and CDR2 FQNEAQ (reference sequence). The CDR3 totals 12 residues.

The V gene is TRBV11-2, the J gene TRBJ2-2, with TRBD1 as a possible D gene (7 bases). The CDR3 loop spans 15 amino acids. Between the trimmed V and J ends, which lost 6 bases and 6 bases, there was a span of 17 bases. The germline V gene has CDR1 SGHAT and CDR2 FQNNGV. In DNA form, the CDR3 reads TGTGCCAGCAGTTCTGCAGGGGGGAGCGCCGGGGAGCTGTTTTTT. Translated: CASSSAGGSAGELFF. Full variable domain (remainder filled in from reference TRBV11-2 and TRBJ2-2): EAGVAQSPRYKIIEKRQSVAFWCNPISGHATLYWYQQILGQGPKLLIQFQNNGVVDDSQLPKDRFSAERLKGVDSTLKIQPAKLEDSAVYLCASSSAGGSAGELFFGEGSRLTVL.

This sequence joins TRBV6-6 and TRBJ2-5; 8 bases map to TRBD2. CDR1 and CDR2 from the germline V gene are MNHNY and SVGAGI (reference sequence). The CDR3 covers 15 residues. The V and J ends lost 2 bases and 6 bases, in that order; junction bases with no gene match: 8. The DNA of the CDR3 is TGTGCCAGCAGTTACCTAGAGGGACTAGGACAGACCCAGTACTTC. Translating gives CASSYLEGLGQTQYF.

The rearrangement links TRBV19 to TRBJ1-2; no reliable D call. The CDR3 totals 14 residues. The V end was cut by 7 bases, the J end by 8 bases, with 20 bases between. CDR1 is LNHDA, CDR2 SQIVND, per germline (reference sequence). The CDR3 loop is CASTTRSGFGGYTF. CDR3 bases: TGTGCCAGTACCACGAGGTCGGGGTTTGGAGGCTACACCTTC.

V gene TRBV7-9 combines with J gene TRBJ2-5; 8 bases line up with TRBD1. Per the germline V gene, CDR1 is SEHNR and CDR2 is FQNEAQ (reference sequence). This CDR3 comprises 15 residues. Germline trimming cut 2 bases from V and 3 bases from J; bases unmatched to any gene: 5. This chain's CDR3 is CASSLRTGRKETQYF. CDR3 in DNA: TGTGCCAGCAGCTTAAGGACAGGGAGGAAAGAGACCCAGTACTTC.

This clone was found a few times. This chain links TRBV5-4 with TRBJ2-7; TRBD2 is a possible D gene (6 bases). The CDR3 consists of 14 residues. V was shortened by 0 bases and J by 6 bases, with 13 bases between the two germline ends. Looked up from germline, CDR1 is SGHNT and CDR2 is YYREEE (reference sequence). For the CDR3, the DNA is TGTGCCAGCAGCTTGGATCCTAGCGAGGTCGAGCAGTACTTC. Translated: CASSLDPSEVEQYF.

The chain couples TRBV27 to TRBJ2-2; D perhaps matches TRBD2 (5 bases). Trimming removed 3 bases at V and 3 bases at J, with 8 bases between. In germline, CDR1 is MNHEY, CDR2 SMNVEV (reference sequence). The length of the CDR3 is 14 residues. CDR3 in amino acids: CASSFWRDTGELFF. The CDR3 DNA is TGTGCCAGCAGTTTTTGGCGGGACACCGGGGAGCTGTTTTTT.

V and J are TRBV7-6 and TRBJ2-3; 7 bases fit TRBD1. Germline V gene lookup returns CDR1 SGHVS and CDR2 FNYEAQ. The CDR3 sequence is 15 residues long. The ends lost 3 bases at V and 0 bases at J; junction bases unmatched: 3. This CDR3 is CASSFRDSSTDTQYF. The CDR3, as DNA: TGTGCCAGCAGCTTTAGGGACAGTAGCACAGATACGCAGTATTTT.

J is TRBJ2-2 and V is TRBV4-1; a weak D match, TRBD1 (5 bases). With 3 bases removed from V and 4 bases from J, the gap between germline ends came to 15 bases. This CDR3 comprises 16 residues. CDR1 and CDR2 from the germline V gene are MGHRA and YSYEKL. CDR3 DNA: TGCGCCAGCAGCCAGAAGGGCTACCAGGGCACCGGGGAGCTGTTTTTT. This gives the protein CASSQKGYQGTGELFF.

V is TRBV19 and J is TRBJ2-3; D may be TRBD2 (6 bases). The CDR3 totals 14 residues. Germline CDR1 LNHDA, CDR2 SQIVND (reference sequence). Trimming shortened V by 3 bases and J by 6 bases, and 13 bases separated the two germline ends. CDR3 DNA sequence: TGTGCCAGTAGTATTGGAGGGAGTCCTGATACGCAGTATTTT. It specifies CASSIGGSPDTQYF.